This T cell receptor (beta chain) is from a study of T-cell reconstitution after alpha-beta-depleted transplantation in children. This CDR3 contains 16 residues. The germline gives CDR1 KGHDR, CDR2 SFDVKD. The germline V and J ends were trimmed by 4 bases and 7 bases, with 18 bases remaining between them. The TCRbeta library was prepared with unique molecular identifiers. TCRdb processed the PCR reads anew with MiXCR; each CDR3 protein has one entry. The profile shows roughly 500,000 distinct CDR3 sequences, approximately 16% of them singletons. The chain employs TRBV24-1 and TRBJ2-2, with D hard to call. The sequences come from PBMCs from the stem cell graft donor, collected from the stem cell graft. The source of this sequence is a human donor who donated a stem cell graft to a child with acute lymphoblastic leukemia. CDR3 DNA: TGTGCCACCAGTGACCAGGACCCAGCCCGTATCGGGGAGCTGTTTTTT. Amino acid sequence: CATSDQDPARIGELFF.